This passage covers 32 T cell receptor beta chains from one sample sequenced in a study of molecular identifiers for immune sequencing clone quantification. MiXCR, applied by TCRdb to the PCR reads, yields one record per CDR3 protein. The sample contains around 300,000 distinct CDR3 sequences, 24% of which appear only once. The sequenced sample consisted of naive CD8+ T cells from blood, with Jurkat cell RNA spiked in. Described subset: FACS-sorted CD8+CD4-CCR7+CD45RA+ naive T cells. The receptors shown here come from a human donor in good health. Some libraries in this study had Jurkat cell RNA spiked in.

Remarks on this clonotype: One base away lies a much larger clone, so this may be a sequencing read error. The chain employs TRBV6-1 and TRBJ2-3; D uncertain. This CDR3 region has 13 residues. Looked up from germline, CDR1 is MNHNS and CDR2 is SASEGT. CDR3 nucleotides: TGTGCCTGCAGTGAAGTTCTAGGAGATACGCAGTATTTT. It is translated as CACSEVLGDTQYF.

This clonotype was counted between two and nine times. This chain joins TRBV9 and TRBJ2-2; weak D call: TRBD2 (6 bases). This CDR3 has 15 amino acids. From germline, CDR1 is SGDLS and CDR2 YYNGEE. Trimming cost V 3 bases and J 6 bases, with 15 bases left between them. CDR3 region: CASSARGTGAGELFF. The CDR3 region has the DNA TGTGCCAGCAGCGCCCGGGGGACCGGGGCCGGGGAGCTGTTTTTT.

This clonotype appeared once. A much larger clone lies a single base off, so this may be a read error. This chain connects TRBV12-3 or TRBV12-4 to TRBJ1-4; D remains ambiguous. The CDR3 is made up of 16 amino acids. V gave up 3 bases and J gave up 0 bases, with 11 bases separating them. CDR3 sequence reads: CASSFAGSTTNEKLFF. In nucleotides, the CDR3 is TGTGCCAGCAGTTTCGCAGGATCGACAACTAATGAAAAACTGTTTTTT.

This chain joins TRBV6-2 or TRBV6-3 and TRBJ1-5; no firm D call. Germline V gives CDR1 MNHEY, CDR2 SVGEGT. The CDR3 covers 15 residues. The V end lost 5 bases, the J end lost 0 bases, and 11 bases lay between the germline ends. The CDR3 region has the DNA TGTGCCAGCAGTGATGTCCTGTATAGCAATCAGCCCCAGCATTTT. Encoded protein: CASSDVLYSNQPQHF.

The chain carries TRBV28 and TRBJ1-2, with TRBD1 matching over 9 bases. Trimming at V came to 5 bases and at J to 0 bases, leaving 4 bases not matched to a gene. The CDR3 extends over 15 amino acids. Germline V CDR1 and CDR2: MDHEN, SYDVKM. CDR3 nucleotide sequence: TGTGCCAGCAGTCCGACAGGGGGTACTAACTATGGCTACACCTTC. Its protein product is CASSPTGGTNYGYTF.

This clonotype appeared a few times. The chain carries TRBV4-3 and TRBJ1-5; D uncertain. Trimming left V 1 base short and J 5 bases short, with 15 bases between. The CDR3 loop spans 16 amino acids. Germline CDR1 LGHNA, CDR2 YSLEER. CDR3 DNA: TGCGCCAGCAGCCAAGTCCGGACGGAACCTTATCAGCCCCAGCATTTT. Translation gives CASSQVRTEPYQPQHF.

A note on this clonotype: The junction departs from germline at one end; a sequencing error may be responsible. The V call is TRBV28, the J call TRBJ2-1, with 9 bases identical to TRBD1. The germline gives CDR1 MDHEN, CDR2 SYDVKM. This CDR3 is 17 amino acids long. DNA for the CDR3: TGTGCCAGCAGTCCCGACCCCCCGGGACAGGGATACAATGAACAGATCTTC. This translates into CASSPDPPGQGYNEQIF.

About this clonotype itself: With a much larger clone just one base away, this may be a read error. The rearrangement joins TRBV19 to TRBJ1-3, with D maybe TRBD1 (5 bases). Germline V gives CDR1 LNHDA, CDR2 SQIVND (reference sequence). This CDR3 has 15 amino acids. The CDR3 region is CASSTSDTSGNTTYF. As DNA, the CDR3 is TGTGCCAGTAGTACGTCGGACACCTCTGGAAACACCACATATTTT.

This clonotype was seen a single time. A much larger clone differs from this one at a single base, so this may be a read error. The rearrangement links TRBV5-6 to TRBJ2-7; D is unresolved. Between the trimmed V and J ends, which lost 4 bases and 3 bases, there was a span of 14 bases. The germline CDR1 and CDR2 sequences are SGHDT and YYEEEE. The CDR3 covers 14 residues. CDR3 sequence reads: CASSATGGIYEQYF. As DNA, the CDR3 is TGTGCCAGCAGCGCGACTGGCGGCATCTACGAGCAGTACTTC.

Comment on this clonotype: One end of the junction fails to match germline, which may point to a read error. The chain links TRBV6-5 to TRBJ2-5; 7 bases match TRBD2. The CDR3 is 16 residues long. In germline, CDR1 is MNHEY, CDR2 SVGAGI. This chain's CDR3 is CASRNNPGLAAETQHF. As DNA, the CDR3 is TGTGCCAGCAGAAACAACCCGGGGCTAGCGGCAGAGACCCAGCACTTC.

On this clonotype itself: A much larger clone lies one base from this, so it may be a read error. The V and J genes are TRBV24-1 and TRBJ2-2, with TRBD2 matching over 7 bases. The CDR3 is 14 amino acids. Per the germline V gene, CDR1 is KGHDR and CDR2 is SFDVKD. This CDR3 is CATSAGGDGGELSF. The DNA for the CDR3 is TGTGCCACCAGTGCGGGGGGTGACGGCGGGGAGCTGTCTTTT.

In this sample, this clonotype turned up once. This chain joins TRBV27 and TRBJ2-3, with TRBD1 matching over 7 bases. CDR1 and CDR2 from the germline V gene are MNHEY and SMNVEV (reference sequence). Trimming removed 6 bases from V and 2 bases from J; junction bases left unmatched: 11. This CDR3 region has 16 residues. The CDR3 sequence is CASRRRTGELTDTQYF. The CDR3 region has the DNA TGTGCCAGCAGACGGCGGACAGGAGAACTCACAGATACGCAGTATTTT.

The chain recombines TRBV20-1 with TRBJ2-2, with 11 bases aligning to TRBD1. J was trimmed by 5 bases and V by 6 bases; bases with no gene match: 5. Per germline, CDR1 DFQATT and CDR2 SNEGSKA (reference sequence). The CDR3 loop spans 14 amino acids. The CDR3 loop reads CSASGTGGTGELFF. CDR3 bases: TGCAGTGCATCCGGGACAGGGGGAACCGGGGAGCTGTTTTTT.

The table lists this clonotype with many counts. The CDR3 here is CASSTDSSYEQYF. CDR3 bases: TGTGCCAGCAGCACGGACAGCTCCTACGAGCAGTACTTC. This chain joins TRBV7-9 and TRBJ2-7; tentative D call: TRBD1 (6 bases). In germline, CDR1 is SEHNR, CDR2 FQNEAQ (reference sequence). CDR3 length: 13 amino acids. V lost 5 bases and J lost 0, with 8 bases in between. Full variable domain (outside the CDR3, taken from reference TRBV7-9 and TRBJ2-7): DTGVSQNPRHKITKRGQNVTFRCDPISEHNRLYWYRQTLGQGPEFLTYFQNEAQLEKSRLLSDRFSAERPKGSFSTLEIQRTEQGDSAMYLCASSTDSSYEQYFGPGTRLTVT.

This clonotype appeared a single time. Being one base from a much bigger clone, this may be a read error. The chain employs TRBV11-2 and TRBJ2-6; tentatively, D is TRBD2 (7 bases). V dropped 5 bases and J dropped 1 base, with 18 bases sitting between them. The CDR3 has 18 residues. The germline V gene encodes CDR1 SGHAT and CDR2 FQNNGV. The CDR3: CASSLIRGALSGANVLTF. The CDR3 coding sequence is TGTGCCAGCAGCCTTATCCGGGGGGCCCTGTCTGGGGCCAACGTCCTGACTTTC. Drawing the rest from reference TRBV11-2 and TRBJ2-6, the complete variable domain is EAGVAQSPRYKIIEKRQSVAFWCNPISGHATLYWYQQILGQGPKLLIQFQNNGVVDDSQLPKDRFSAERLKGVDSTLKIQPAKLEDSAVYLCASSLIRGALSGANVLTFGAGSRLTVL.

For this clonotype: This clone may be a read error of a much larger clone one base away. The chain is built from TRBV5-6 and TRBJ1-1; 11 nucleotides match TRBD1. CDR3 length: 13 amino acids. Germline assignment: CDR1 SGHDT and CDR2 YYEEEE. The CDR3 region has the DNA TGTGCCAGCAGCTCCGGACAGGGGGCCGAAGTTTTCTTT. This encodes CASSSGQGAEVFF.

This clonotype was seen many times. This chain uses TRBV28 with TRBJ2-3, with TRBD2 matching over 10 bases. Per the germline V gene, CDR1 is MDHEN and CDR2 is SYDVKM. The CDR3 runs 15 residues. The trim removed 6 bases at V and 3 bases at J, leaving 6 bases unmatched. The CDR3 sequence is CASRWSGRATDTQYF. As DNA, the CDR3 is TGTGCCAGCAGATGGAGCGGGAGGGCTACAGATACGCAGTATTTT.

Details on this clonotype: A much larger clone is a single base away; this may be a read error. CDR3 protein: CASMFQGPVGGPQHF. CDR3 DNA sequence: TGTGCCAGCATGTTTCAGGGCCCAGTTGGAGGGCCCCAGCATTTT. This sequence joins TRBV27 and TRBJ1-5; D is possibly TRBD1 (5 bases). The CDR3 extends over 15 amino acids. Germline CDR1 and CDR2: MNHEY and SMNVEV (reference sequence). The V end was cut by 7 bases, the J end by 9 bases, with 22 bases between.

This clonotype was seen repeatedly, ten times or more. The CDR3 DNA reads as TGTGCCAGCAGGGACATAGTTAAGATCCGGTACTTC. It translates to CASRDIVKIRYF. The chain carries TRBV2 and TRBJ2-7; D perhaps matches TRBD1 (5 bases). CDR1 SNHLY and CDR2 FYNNEI come from the germline V gene. The CDR3 spans 12 residues. Trimming removed 6 bases from V and 12 bases from J, with 18 bases in between.

The CDR3 DNA reads as TGTGCTAGTGGTCCGGGGACATCTAGCAATCAGCCCCAGCATTTT. Its translation: CASGPGTSSNQPQHF. This chain links TRBV12-5 with TRBJ1-5; TRBD1 might be the D (6 bases). CDR1 and CDR2 from the germline V gene are LGHNT and FRNRAP. Trimming took off 5 bases at V and 0 bases at J, with 11 bases between the two ends. This CDR3 contains 15 residues. Combining the CDR3 with reference TRBV12-5 and TRBJ1-5 gives the whole variable domain DARVTQTPRHKVTEMGQEVTMRCQPILGHNTVFWYRQTMMQGLELLAYFRNRAPLDDSGMPKDRFSAEMPDATLATLKIQPSEPRDSAVYFCASGPGTSSNQPQHFGDGTRLSIL.

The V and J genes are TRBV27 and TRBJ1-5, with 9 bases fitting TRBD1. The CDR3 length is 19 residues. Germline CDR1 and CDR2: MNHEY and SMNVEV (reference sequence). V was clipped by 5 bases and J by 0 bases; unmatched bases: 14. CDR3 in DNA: TGTGCCAGCAGTCCCCCCACAGGGGGCTCTACTTATAGCAATCAGCCCCAGCATTTT. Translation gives CASSPPTGGSTYSNQPQHF.

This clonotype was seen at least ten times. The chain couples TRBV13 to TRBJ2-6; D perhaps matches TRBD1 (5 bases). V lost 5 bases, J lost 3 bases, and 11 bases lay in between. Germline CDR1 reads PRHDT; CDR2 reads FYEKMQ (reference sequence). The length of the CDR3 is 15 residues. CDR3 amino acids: CASSQQGNGANVLTF. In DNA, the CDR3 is TGTGCCAGCAGCCAGCAGGGAAATGGGGCCAACGTCCTGACTTTC.

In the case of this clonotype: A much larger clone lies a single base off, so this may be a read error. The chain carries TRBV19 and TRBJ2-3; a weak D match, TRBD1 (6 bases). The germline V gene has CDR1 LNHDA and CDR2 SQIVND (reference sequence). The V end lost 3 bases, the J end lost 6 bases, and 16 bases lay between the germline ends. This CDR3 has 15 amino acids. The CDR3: CASSIGPGVLDTQYF. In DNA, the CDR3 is TGTGCCAGTAGTATTGGGCCAGGGGTCCTCGATACGCAGTATTTT.

This CDR3 reads CASSLYSPSTGMNTEAFF. The DNA for the CDR3 is TGTGCCAGCAGCTTATATTCTCCCTCCACAGGTATGAACACTGAAGCTTTCTTT. The chain has TRBV7-6 and TRBJ1-1; perhaps TRBD1 as D (5 bases). In germline, CDR1 is SGHVS, CDR2 FNYEAQ. The CDR3 spans 18 residues. Trimming cost V 2 bases and J 0 bases, with 19 bases left between them.

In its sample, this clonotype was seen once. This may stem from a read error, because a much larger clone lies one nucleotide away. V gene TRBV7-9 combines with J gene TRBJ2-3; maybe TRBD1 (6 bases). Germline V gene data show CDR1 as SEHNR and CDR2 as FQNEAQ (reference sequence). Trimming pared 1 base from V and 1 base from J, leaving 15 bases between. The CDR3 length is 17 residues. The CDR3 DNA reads TGTGCCAGCAGCTTAGTCCCAGAGACAGGAGGCACAGATACGCAGTATTTT. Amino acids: CASSLVPETGGTDTQYF.

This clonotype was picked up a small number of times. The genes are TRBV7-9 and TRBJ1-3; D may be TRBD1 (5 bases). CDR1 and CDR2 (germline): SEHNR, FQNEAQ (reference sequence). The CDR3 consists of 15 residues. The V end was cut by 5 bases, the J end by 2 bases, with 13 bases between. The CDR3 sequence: CASSHPQGAGNTIYF. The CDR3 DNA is TGTGCCAGCAGCCACCCCCAGGGCGCTGGAAACACCATATATTTT.

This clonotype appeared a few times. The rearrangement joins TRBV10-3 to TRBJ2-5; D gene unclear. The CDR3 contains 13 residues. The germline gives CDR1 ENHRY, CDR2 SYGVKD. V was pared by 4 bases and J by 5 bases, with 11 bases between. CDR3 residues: CAISAVGTETQYF. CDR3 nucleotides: TGTGCCATCAGTGCAGTGGGTACCGAGACCCAGTACTTC.

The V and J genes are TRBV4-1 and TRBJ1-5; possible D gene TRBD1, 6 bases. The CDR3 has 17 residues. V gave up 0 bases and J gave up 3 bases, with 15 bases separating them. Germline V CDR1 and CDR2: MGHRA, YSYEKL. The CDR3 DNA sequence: TGCGCCAGCAGCCAAGAAGGGGAGTGGGGGCTCAATCAGCCCCAGCATTTT. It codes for CASSQEGEWGLNQPQHF.

CDR3 residues: CASSQELAGGSDTQYF. The CDR3, as DNA: TGCGCCAGCAGCCAAGAATTAGCGGGGGGTTCAGATACGCAGTATTTT. The gene calls are TRBV4-3 and TRBJ2-3; 10 bases agree with TRBD2. There are 16 residues in the CDR3. Germline V CDR1 and CDR2: LGHNA, YSLEER. V lost 0 bases to trimming and J lost 4 bases; unmatched junction nucleotides: 4.

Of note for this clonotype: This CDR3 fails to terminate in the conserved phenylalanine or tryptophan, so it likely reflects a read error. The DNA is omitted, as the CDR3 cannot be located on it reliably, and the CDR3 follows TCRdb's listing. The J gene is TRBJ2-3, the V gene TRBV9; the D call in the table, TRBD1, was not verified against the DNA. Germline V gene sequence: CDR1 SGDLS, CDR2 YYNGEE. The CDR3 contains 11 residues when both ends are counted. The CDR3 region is CASSAGGDPCL.

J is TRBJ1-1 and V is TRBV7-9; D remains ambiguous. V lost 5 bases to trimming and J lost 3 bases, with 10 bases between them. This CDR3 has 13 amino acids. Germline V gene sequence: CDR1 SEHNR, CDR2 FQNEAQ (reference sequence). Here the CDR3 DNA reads TGTGCCAGCAGCGATATCTTGGACACTGAAGCTTTCTTT. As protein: CASSDILDTEAFF.

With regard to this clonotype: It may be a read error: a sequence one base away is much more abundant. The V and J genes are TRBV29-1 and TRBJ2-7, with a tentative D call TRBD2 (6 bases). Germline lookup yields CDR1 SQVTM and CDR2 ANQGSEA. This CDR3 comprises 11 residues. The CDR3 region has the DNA TGCAGCGCTGAAGTTCGGGGGGAGCAGTACTTC. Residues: CSAEVRGEQYF.